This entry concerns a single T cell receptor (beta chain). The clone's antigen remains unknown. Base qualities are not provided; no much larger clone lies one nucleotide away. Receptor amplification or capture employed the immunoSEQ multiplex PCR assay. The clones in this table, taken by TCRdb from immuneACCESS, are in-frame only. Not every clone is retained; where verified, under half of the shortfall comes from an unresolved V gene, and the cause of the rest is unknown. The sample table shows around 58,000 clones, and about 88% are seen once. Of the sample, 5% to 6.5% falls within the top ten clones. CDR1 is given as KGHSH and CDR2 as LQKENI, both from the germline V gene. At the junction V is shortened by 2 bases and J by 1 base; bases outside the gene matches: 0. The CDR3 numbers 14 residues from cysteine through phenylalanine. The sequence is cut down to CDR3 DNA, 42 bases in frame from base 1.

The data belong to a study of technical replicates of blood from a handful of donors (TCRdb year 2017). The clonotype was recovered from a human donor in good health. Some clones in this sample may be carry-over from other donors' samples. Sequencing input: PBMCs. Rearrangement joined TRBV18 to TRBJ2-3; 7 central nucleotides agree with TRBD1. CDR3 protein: CASSPGQGTDTQYF. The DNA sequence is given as TGTGCCAGCTCACCAGGACAGGGCACAGATACGCAGTATTTT.